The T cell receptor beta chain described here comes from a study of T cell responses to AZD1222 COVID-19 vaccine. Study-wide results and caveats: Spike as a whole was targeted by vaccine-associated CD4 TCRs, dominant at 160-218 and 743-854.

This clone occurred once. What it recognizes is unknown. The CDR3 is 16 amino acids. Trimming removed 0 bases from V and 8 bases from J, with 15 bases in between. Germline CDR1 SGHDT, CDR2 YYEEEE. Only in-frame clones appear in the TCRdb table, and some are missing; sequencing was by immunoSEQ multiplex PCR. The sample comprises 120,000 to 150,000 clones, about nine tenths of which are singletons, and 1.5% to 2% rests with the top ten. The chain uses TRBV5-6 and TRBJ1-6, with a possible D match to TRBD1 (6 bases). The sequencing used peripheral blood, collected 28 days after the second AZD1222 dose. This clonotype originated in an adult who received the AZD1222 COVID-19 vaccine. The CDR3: CASSLAVGARDSPLHF. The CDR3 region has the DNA TGTGCCAGCAGCTTGGCCGTGGGGGCCCGGGATTCACCCCTCCACTTT.